Listed below are T cell receptor beta chains from one sample, sequenced in a study of T cells in Graves' hyperthyroidism and ophthalmopathy. TCRdb processed the multiplex PCR reads anew with MiXCR; each CDR3 protein has one entry. The table includes fewer than 450,000 distinct CDR3 sequences, about 18% detected once. Sequencing used blood. The receptors come from a young woman with Graves' hyperthyroidism that later progressed to Graves' ophthalmopathy. CDR3s include the opening cysteine and the closing phenylalanine or tryptophan. A D gene is named only where the DNA matches it firmly. Not all rows give a size; the values are once, few, many and, for expanded clones, a class.

TRBV11-2	many	TRBJ1-1	NA	CASENGLTGRTEAFF	TGTGCCAGCGAAAATGGTTTGACAGGCCGCACTGAAGCTTTCTTT
TRBV11-2	many	TRBJ1-3	TRBD1	CASSTSDRADTIYF	TGTGCCAGCAGCACCTCCGACAGGGCGGACACCATATATTTT
TRBV11-2	few	TRBJ2-1	TRBD2	CASSSGLAGAYNEQFF	TGTGCCAGCAGCAGTGGACTAGCGGGGGCCTACAATGAGCAGTTCTTC
TRBV28	many	TRBJ2-7	TRBD1	CATFPGQQSSYEQYF	TGTGCCACCTTCCCGGGACAGCAGAGCTCCTACGAGCAGTACTTC
TRBV4-1	few	TRBJ2-5	NA	CASSQEIRANLVLLETQYF	TGCGCCAGCAGCCAAGAAATCCGGGCCAACCTTGTATTACTAGAGACCCAGTACTTC
TRBV10-3	few	TRBJ2-3	NA	CAISESMSTGSTDTQYF	TGTGCCATCAGTGAGTCAATGAGTACCGGAAGCACAGATACGCAGTATTTT
TRBV4-1	few	TRBJ2-1	TRBD2	CASSTASGNNEQFF	TGCGCCAGCAGCACGGCTAGCGGGAACAATGAGCAGTTCTTC
TRBV19	many	TRBJ1-1	NA	CASSKTPGTEAFF	TGTGCCAGTAGTAAAACCCCCGGCACTGAAGCTTTCTTT
TRBV12-3/TRBV12-4	many	TRBJ1-5	NA	CASSLIGNQPQHF	TGTGCCAGCAGTTTAATTGGCAATCAGCCCCAGCATTTT
TRBV2	many	TRBJ1-1	TRBD1	CASSSTRQGWTEAFF	TGTGCCAGCAGCTCTACCCGACAGGGCTGGACTGAAGCTTTCTTT
TRBV7-8	few	TRBJ1-1	NA	CASITGISLTEAFF	TGTGCCAGCATCACGGGCATTTCTCTCACTGAAGCTTTCTTT
TRBV28	many	TRBJ1-5	TRBD1	CASSPTGTDRAQHF	TGTGCCAGCAGTCCGACAGGGACGGATCGGGCCCAGCATTTT
TRBV7-9	many	TRBJ1-2	NA	CASSFQGYGYTF	TGTGCCAGCAGCTTTCAGGGTTATGGCTACACCTTC
TRBV11-2	many	TRBJ2-3	NA	CASSPWTPGGPDTQYF	TGTGCCAGCAGCCCTTGGACGCCCGGGGGTCCGGATACGCAGTATTTT
TRBV7-8	many	TRBJ1-6	NA	CASSLVASSPLHF	TGTGCCAGCAGCTTAGTCGCCAGCTCACCCCTCCACTTT
TRBV5-1	NA	TRBJ1-5	TRBD1	CASSPGPGQGGYSNQPQHF	TGCGCCAGCAGCCCGGGACCGGGACAGGGTGGATATAGCAATCAGCCCCAGCATTTT